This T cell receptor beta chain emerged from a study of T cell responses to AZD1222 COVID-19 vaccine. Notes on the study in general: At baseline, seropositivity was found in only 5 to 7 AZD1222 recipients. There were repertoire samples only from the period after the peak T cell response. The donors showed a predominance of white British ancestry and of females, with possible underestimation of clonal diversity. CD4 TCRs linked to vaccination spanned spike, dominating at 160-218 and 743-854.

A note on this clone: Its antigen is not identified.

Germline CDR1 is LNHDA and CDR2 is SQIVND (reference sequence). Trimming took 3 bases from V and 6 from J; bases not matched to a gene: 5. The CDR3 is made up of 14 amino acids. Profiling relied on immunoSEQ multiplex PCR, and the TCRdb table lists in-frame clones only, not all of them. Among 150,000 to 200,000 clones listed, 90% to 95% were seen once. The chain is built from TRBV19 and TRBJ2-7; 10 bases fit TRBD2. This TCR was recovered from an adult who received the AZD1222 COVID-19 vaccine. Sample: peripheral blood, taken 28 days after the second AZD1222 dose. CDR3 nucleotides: TGTGCCAGTAGTATCGAACTAGCGGGAACCGAGCAGTACTTC. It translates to CASSIELAGTEQYF.